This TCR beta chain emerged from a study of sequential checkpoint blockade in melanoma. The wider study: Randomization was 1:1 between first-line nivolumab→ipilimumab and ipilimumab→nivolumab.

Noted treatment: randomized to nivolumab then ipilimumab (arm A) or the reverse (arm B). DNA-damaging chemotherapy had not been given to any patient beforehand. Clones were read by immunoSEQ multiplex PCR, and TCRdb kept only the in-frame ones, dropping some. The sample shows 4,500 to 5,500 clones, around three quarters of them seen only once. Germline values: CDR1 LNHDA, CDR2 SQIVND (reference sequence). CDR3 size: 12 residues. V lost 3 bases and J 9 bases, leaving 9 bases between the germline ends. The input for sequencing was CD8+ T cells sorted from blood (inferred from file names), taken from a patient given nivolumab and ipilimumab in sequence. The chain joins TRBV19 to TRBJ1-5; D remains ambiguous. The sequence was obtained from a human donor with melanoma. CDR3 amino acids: CASSMGSRPQHF. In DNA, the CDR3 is TGTGCCAGTAGTATGGGCAGTAGGCCCCAGCATTTT.